What follows are 14 T cell receptor beta chains derived from one specimen sequenced in a study of blood T cell repertoires in COVID-19. Some clones are missing from TCRdb's copy, which holds only in-frame ones; the method was immunoSEQ multiplex PCR. The sample carries about half a million clones, 70% to 90% recorded once. The material sequenced was peripheral blood. The source of these receptors is a human donor in a cohort sampled during active COVID-19.

The V and J genes are TRBV3-1 (or the pseudogene TRBV3-2) and TRBJ1-5; D is unresolved. Trimming cost V 2 bases and J 5 bases, with 4 bases left between them. Germline lookup yields CDR1 LGHDT and CDR2 YNNKEL (reference sequence). The CDR3 extends over 12 amino acids. The CDR3 DNA is TGTGCCAGCAGCCAATCAGATCAGCCCCAGCATTTT. Its translation: CASSQSDQPQHF.

The V call is TRBV13, the J call TRBJ2-7, with 9 bases that match TRBD1. Germline CDR1 is PRHDT and CDR2 is FYEKMQ (reference sequence). V gave up 8 bases and J gave up 3 bases; unmatched junction bases: 8. This CDR3 region has 14 residues. The CDR3 coding sequence is TGTGCCAGCCTCCGGACAGGGGACATCTACGAGCAGTACTTC. Encoded protein: CASLRTGDIYEQYF.

The chain links TRBV19 to TRBJ1-5; perhaps TRBD1 as D (6 bases). The germline V and J ends were trimmed by 1 base and 4 bases, with 11 bases remaining between them. The CDR3 consists of 15 residues. The germline V gene has CDR1 LNHDA and CDR2 SQIVND (reference sequence). Here the CDR3 DNA reads TGTGCCAGTAGTATAGCCACAGGGCGAAATCAGCCCCAGCATTTT. Translating gives CASSIATGRNQPQHF.

This chain uses TRBV7-3 with TRBJ2-2; 14 bases agree with TRBD2. Germline V gene sequence: CDR1 SGHTA, CDR2 FQGTGA. The length of the CDR3 is 17 residues. The V and J ends lost 5 bases and 4 bases, in that order; junction bases with no gene match: 6. The CDR3 region is CASSPRGLAGGTGELFF. Written as DNA, the CDR3 is TGTGCCAGCAGCCCAAGAGGACTAGCGGGAGGCACCGGGGAGCTGTTTTTT.

The chain couples TRBV6-5 to TRBJ2-7; TRBD2 matches at 7 bases. The CDR3 covers 13 residues. Germline values: CDR1 MNHEY, CDR2 SVGAGI. J lost 7 bases, V lost 6 bases, and 9 bases had no gene match. CDR3 region: CASSRAGAGEQYF. CDR3 sequence (DNA): TGTGCCAGCAGCCGTGCGGGAGCGGGGGAGCAGTACTTC.

This sequence joins TRBV6-4 and TRBJ1-2; no clear D gene. Per germline, CDR1 MRHNA and CDR2 SNTAGT. Trimming removed 4 bases at V and 8 bases at J, with 14 bases between. The CDR3 is 13 amino acids. The CDR3 sequence is CASSATGEAGYTF. Here the CDR3 DNA reads TGTGCCAGCAGTGCAACCGGGGAGGCAGGCTACACCTTC.

The V call is TRBV28, the J call TRBJ2-6, with D unresolved. The germline V gene encodes CDR1 MDHEN and CDR2 SYDVKM. CDR3 length equals 14 residues. The V and J ends lost 4 bases and 4 bases respectively, with 8 bases between them. The chain's CDR3 is CASSSGYGANVLTF. Here the CDR3 DNA reads TGTGCCAGCAGTTCCGGGTACGGGGCCAACGTCCTGACTTTC.

This sequence joins TRBV5-4 and TRBJ2-5; 7 nucleotides match TRBD1. J lost 5 bases, V lost 6 bases, and 10 bases had no gene match. CDR3 size: 14 residues. Per the germline V gene, CDR1 is SGHNT and CDR2 is YYREEE (reference sequence). As DNA, the CDR3 is TGTGCCAGCATCCGTGACAGGGCCGTGGAGACCCAGTACTTC. Translating gives CASIRDRAVETQYF.

CDR3 amino acids: CAWSVKQGNQPQHF. The CDR3 bases are TGTGCCTGGAGTGTAAAACAGGGGAATCAGCCCCAGCATTTT. The chain recombines TRBV30 with TRBJ1-5, with 7 bases identical to TRBD1. Trimming cost V 0 bases and J 4 bases; bases outside gene matches: 3. The CDR3 consists of 14 residues. CDR1 is GTSNPN and CDR2 is SVGIG in the germline V gene (reference sequence).

The chain joins TRBV4-3 to TRBJ2-7, with TRBD1 matching 9 bases. The CDR3 runs to 15 residues. V was clipped by 4 bases and J by 5 bases; unmatched bases: 9. Germline assignment: CDR1 LGHNA and CDR2 YSLEER. The CDR3 reads CASSRTSGQGNEQYF. CDR3 DNA: TGCGCCAGCAGCCGGACGTCGGGACAGGGAAACGAGCAGTACTTC.

This clone was found a few times. The chain is built from TRBV5-1 and TRBJ1-4; D unresolved. From germline, CDR1 is SGHRS and CDR2 YFSETQ. V shed 0 bases and J shed 2 bases, with 14 bases lying between them. This CDR3 comprises 17 residues. The CDR3 DNA follows: TGCGCCAGCAGCTTGGAGCCTGAGGTCTCTACTAATGAAAAACTGTTTTTT. Amino acids: CASSLEPEVSTNEKLFF.

The V call is TRBV21-1, the J call TRBJ1-5; the DNA was not compared with TRBD1, the D call given in the table. TRBV21-1 is described as a pseudogene. This CDR3 has 14 residues. In nucleotides, the CDR3 is TGTGCCAGCAGCTCCTTAGACAGGAATCAGCCCCAGCATTTT. This sequence encodes CASSSLDRNQPQHF.

The chain recombines TRBV27 with TRBJ1-6, with TRBD1 identical over 10 bases. CDR3 length: 19 residues. V shed 5 bases and J 10 bases; nucleotides not matched to a gene: 20. Germline-derived CDR1 and CDR2 are MNHEY and SMNVEV (reference sequence). The CDR3 is CASSIISSGTGVSESPLHF. The CDR3 region has the DNA TGTGCCAGCAGTATAATATCATCCGGGACAGGGGTATCAGAGTCACCCCTCCACTTT.

This clone was seen only once. This chain connects TRBV7-3 to TRBJ1-2; tentative D call: TRBD1 (6 bases). Trimming took 4 bases from V and 7 from J, leaving 13 bases between them. Germline assignment: CDR1 SGHTA and CDR2 FQGTGA. This CDR3 region has 13 residues. This CDR3 reads CASSSRGAGGYTF. The DNA of the CDR3 is TGTGCCAGCAGCTCCCGGGGGGCGGGTGGCTACACCTTC.